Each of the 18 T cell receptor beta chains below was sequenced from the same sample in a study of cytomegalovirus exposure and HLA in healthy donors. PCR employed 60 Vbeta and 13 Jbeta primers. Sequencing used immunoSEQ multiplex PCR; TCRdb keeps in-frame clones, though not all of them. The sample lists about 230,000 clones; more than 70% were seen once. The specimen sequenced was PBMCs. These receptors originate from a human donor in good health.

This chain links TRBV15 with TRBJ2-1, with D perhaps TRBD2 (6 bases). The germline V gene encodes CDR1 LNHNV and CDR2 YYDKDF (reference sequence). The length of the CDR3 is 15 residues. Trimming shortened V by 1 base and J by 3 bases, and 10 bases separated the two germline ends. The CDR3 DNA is TGTGCCACCAGCAGAGGGAGGGGTCTCTACAATGAGCAGTTCTTC. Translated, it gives CATSRGRGLYNEQFF.

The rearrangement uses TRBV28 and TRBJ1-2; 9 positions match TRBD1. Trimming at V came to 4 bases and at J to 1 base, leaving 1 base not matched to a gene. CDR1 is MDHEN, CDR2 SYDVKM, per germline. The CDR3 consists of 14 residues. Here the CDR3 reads CASSSTGGNYGYTF. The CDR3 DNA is TGTGCCAGCAGTTCGACAGGGGGTAACTATGGCTACACCTTC.

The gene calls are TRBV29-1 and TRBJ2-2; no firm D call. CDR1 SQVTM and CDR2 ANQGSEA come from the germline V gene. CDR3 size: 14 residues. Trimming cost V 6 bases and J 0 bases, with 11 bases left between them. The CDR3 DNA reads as TGCAGCGTCCCCAAGTGGCCGAACACCGGGGAGCTGTTTTTT. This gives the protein CSVPKWPNTGELFF.

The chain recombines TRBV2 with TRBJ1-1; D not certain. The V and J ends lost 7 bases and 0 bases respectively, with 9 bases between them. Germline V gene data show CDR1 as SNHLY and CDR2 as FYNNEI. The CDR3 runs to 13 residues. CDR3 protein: CASNRVMNTEAFF. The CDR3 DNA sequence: TGTGCCAGCAATCGGGTTATGAACACTGAAGCTTTCTTT.

As DNA, the CDR3 is TGTGCCAGCAGCAAATGCAGGACAGGGGACAATCAGCCCCAGCATTTT. Amino acid sequence: CASSKCRTGDNQPQHF. This chain connects TRBV21-1 to TRBJ1-5; the table's D call of TRBD1 was not tested on the DNA. TRBV21-1 is a pseudogene segment. The CDR3 runs to 16 residues.

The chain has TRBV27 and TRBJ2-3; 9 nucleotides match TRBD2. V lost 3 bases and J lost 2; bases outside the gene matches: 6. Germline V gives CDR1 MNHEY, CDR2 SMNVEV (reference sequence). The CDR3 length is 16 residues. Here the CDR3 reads CASSLFSGSPTDTQYF. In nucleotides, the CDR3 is TGTGCCAGCAGTTTGTTTAGCGGGAGCCCCACAGATACGCAGTATTTT.

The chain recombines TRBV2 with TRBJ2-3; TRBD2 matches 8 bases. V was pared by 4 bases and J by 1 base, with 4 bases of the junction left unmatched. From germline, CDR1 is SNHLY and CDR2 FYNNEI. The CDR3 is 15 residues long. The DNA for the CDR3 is TGTGCCAGCAGTGTTTCGGGGGGGCGCACAGATACGCAGTATTTT. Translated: CASSVSGGRTDTQYF.

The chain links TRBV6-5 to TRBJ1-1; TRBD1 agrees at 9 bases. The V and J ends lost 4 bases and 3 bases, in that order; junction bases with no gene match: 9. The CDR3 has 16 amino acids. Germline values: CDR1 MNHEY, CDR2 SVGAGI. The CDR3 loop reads CASSLAPGQGHTEAFF. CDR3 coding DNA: TGTGCCAGCAGTTTAGCCCCGGGACAGGGACACACTGAAGCTTTCTTT.

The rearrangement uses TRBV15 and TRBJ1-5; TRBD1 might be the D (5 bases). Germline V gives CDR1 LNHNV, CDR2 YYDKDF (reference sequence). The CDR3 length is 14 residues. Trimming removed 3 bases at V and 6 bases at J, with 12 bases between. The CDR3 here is CATSSSRAPQPQHF. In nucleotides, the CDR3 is TGTGCCACCAGCAGCTCCAGGGCGCCTCAGCCCCAGCATTTT.

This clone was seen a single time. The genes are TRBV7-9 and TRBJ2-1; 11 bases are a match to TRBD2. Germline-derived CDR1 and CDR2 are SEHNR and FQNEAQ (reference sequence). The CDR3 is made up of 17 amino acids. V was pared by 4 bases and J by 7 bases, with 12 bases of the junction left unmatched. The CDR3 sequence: CASSSQLLAGGRNEQFF. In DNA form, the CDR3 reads TGTGCCAGCAGCTCTCAACTCCTAGCGGGAGGACGGAATGAGCAGTTCTTC.

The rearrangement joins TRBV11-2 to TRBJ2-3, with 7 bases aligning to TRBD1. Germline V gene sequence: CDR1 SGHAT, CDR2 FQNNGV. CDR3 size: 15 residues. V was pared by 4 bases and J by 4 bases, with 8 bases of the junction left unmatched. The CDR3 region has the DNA TGTGCCAGCAGCTCGGGACAGCGATTTTCAGATACGCAGTATTTT. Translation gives CASSSGQRFSDTQYF.

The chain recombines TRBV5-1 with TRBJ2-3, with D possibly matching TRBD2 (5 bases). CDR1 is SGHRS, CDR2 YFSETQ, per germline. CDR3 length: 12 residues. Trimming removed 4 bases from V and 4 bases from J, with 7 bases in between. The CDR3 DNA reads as TGCGCCAGCAGCGCCGGGGCAGATACGCAGTATTTT. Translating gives CASSAGADTQYF.

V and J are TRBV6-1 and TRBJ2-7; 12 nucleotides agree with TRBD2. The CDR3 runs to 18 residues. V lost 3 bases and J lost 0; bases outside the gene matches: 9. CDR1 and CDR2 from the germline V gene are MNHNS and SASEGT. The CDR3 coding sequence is TGTGCCAGCAGTGACCCACCGGGACTAGCGGGCCTCTCCTACGAGCAGTACTTC. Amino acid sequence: CASSDPPGLAGLSYEQYF.

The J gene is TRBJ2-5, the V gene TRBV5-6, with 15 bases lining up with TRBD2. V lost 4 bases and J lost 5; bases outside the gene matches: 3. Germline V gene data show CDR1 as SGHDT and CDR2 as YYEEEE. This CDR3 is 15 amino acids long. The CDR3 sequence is CASSGGTSGRETQYF. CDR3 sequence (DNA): TGTGCCAGCAGCGGGGGGACTAGCGGGAGGGAGACCCAGTACTTC.

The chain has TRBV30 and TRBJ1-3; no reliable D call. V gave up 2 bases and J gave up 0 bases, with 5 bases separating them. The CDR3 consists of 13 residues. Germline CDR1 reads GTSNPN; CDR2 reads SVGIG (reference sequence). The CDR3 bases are TGTGCCTGGAGTATAGTCTCTGGAAACACCATATATTTT. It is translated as CAWSIVSGNTIYF.

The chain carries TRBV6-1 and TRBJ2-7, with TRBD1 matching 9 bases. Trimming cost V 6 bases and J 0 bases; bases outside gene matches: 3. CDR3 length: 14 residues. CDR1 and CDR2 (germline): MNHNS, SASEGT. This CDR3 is CASRGTGSSYEQYF. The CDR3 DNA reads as TGTGCCAGCAGAGGGACAGGGAGCTCCTACGAGCAGTACTTC.

The CDR3 DNA reads as TGTGCCAGCAGCTTGGAGGGCGGACTAGCGGGAGGGCCGAAGCAGTACTTC. Its protein is CASSLEGGLAGGPKQYF. The chain combines TRBV5-8 with TRBJ2-7; 15 bases align to TRBD2. This CDR3 has 17 residues. J gave up 8 bases and V 0 bases, and 9 bases lay outside the gene matches. Germline-derived CDR1 and CDR2 are SGHTS and YDEGEE.

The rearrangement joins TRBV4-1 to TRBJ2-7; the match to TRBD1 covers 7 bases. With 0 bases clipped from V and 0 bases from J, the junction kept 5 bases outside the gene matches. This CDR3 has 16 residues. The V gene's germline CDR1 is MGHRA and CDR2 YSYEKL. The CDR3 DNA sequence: TGCGCCAGCAGCCAAGAACGGGACAGCAGCTCCTACGAGCAGTACTTC. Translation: CASSQERDSSSYEQYF.